Listed below are T cell receptor beta chains from one sample, sequenced in a study of CD8 T cells in ankylosing spondylitis. TCRdb called the 5' RACE reads again in MiXCR, with one record for every CDR3 protein. Of 200,000 or so distinct CDR3 sequences detected, approximately 13% appear once; the ten largest clones hold approximately 9.9%. The sequenced material came from blood, either unsorted or a sorted T cell fraction (not recorded which). The receptors here all came from a female donor with ankylosing spondylitis or in good health (not recorded which). The CDR3 runs from the conserved cysteine through the conserved F or W. A D gene is named only where the DNA matches it firmly. Size is stated for part of the rows, as once, few or many counts, or as a class when the clone is expanded.

clone_size,cdr3_length,d_call,j_call,v_call,cdr3_nt,cdr3_aa
many,12,NA,TRBJ1-5,TRBV12-3/TRBV12-4,TGTGCCAGCACCCGGGAGGGTCAGCCCCAGCATTTT,CASTREGQPQHF
many,15,NA,TRBJ1-6,TRBV6-5,TGTGCCAGCAGTTGGTCCAGGGGTGGTGATTCACCCCTCCACTTT,CASSWSRGGDSPLHF
many,15,TRBD2,TRBJ2-1,TRBV7-2,TGTGCCAGCAGCTTGACTAGCGGCAACTTCAATGAGCAGTTCTTC,CASSLTSGNFNEQFF
many,12,NA,TRBJ2-3,TRBV14,TGTGCCAGCAGCCAGCGAGGTGATACGCAGTATTTT,CASSQRGDTQYF
many,13,NA,TRBJ2-7,TRBV20-1,TGCACCCCTCAGGGGGACTACACCTACGAGCAGTACTTC,CTPQGDYTYEQYF
NA,16,TRBD1,TRBJ2-1,TRBV6-2/TRBV6-3,TGTGCCAGCAGTTCCGAGACAGGGGCAGCGAGTAGTGAGCAGTTCTTC,CASSSETGAASSEQFF
many,16,TRBD2,TRBJ2-5,TRBV5-1,TGCGCCAGCAGCTTGGCTAGCGGGAGCCGTCGGGAGACCCAGTACTTC,CASSLASGSRRETQYF
many,13,NA,TRBJ1-1,TRBV4-2,TGTGCCAGCAGCCAAGATAGGTGGACTGAAGCTTTCTTT,CASSQDRWTEAFF
many,16,TRBD2,TRBJ2-3,TRBV28,TGTGCCAGCAGTTTAGGCGGGAGGGGGCCCACAGATACGCAGTATTTT,CASSLGGRGPTDTQYF
few,14,TRBD2,TRBJ2-4,TRBV7-9,TGTGCCAGCAGCTTAGTCGCTAGCGGGTCATTTCAGTACTTC,CASSLVASGSFQYF
many,14,NA,TRBJ2-1,TRBV6-2/TRBV6-3,TGTGCCAGCAGTACGGACAGTCCCTACAATGAGCAGTTCTTC,CASSTDSPYNEQFF
NA,14,TRBD1,TRBJ2-7,TRBV6-1,TGTGCCAGCAGCGACCAGACAGGGATGAACGAGCAGTACTTC,CASSDQTGMNEQYF
few,14,NA,TRBJ2-1,TRBV3-1,TGTGCCAGCAGCCAAGATATTGGGACGGATGAGCAGTTCTTC,CASSQDIGTDEQFF
NA,13,NA,TRBJ2-5,TRBV7-3,TGTGCCAGCAGCCGTGGACAGCAAGAGACCCAGTACTTC,CASSRGQQETQYF
many,13,TRBD1,TRBJ2-1,TRBV7-7,TGTGCTAGCAGTTCGGACAGGGGGAATGAGCAGTTCTTC,CASSSDRGNEQFF
NA,14,TRBD2,TRBJ2-3,TRBV7-2,TGTGCCAGCAGCCCGGGACTAGGGCCTGATACGCAGTATTTT,CASSPGLGPDTQYF
NA,18,TRBD2,TRBJ2-4,TRBV6-2/TRBV6-3,TGTGCCAGCAGTTTCCTGGGGGGGGGAGCGATTGCCAAAAACATTCAGTACTTC,CASSFLGGGAIAKNIQYF
many,16,NA,TRBJ1-5,TRBV7-2,TGTGCCAGCAGCTTATTTGTTGGGCAGGGCGATCAGCCCCAGCATTTT,CASSLFVGQGDQPQHF
few,15,TRBD2,TRBJ2-7,TRBV28,TGTGCCAGCAGGGGACTAGCGGGACCCCCGGGGGAGCAGTACTTC,CASRGLAGPPGEQYF
NA,13,NA,TRBJ2-3,TRBV20-1,TGCAGTGCCCGCCCAGCAGGCACAGATACGCAGTATTTT,CSARPAGTDTQYF
few,14,NA,TRBJ2-2,TRBV9,TGTGCCAGCAGGCTGGGGGCTATGACCGGGGAGCTGTTTTTT,CASRLGAMTGELFF
many,15,TRBD1,TRBJ2-5,TRBV11-2,TGTGCCAGCAGCCTCAGGACAGGGGTGTCGGAGACCCAGTACTTC,CASSLRTGVSETQYF
many,14,NA,TRBJ2-7,TRBV19,TGTGCCAGTAGTCGACTTCCAGGCTCCTACGAGCAGTACTTC,CASSRLPGSYEQYF
few,15,NA,TRBJ2-7,TRBV28,TGTGCCAGCAGTTCGGACAGTTTGAGGTTCTACGAGCAGTACTTC,CASSSDSLRFYEQYF
few,13,NA,TRBJ2-7,TRBV4-1,TGCGCCAGCAGCCAAGATGGAACCTACGAGCAGTACTTC,CASSQDGTYEQYF
NA,13,NA,TRBJ2-2,TRBV4-3,TGCGCCAGCAGGGCGGCCAACACCGGGGAGCTGTTTTTT,CASRAANTGELFF
NA,13,NA,TRBJ2-5,TRBV7-2,TGTGCCAGCAGCTTATTGCGCGGGGAGACCCAGTACTTC,CASSLLRGETQYF
few,18,NA,TRBJ1-4,TRBV18,TGTGCCAGCTCACCACGGGGGGGGCCCAGACTTGGGAATGAAAAACTGTTTTTT,CASSPRGGPRLGNEKLFF
NA,14,NA,TRBJ2-1,TRBV7-2,TGTGCCAGCAGCTTCCAGAGGGGGGAAAATGAGCAGTTCTTC,CASSFQRGENEQFF
many,15,NA,TRBJ2-7,TRBV29-1,TGCAGCGTTGAAGATCCCTCCGACAGCACCTACGAGCAGTACTTC,CSVEDPSDSTYEQYF
many,15,TRBD2,TRBJ2-1,TRBV10-3,TGTGCCATCACCGCCGGGGAGGGGAGCTACAATGAGCAGTTCTTC,CAITAGEGSYNEQFF
many,14,NA,TRBJ1-5,TRBV12-3/TRBV12-4,TGTGCCAGCAGTTTCTCAGGGAATAATCAGCCCCAGCATTTT,CASSFSGNNQPQHF
many,12,NA,TRBJ2-5,TRBV11-2,TGTGCCAGCAGCCCCGAACAGGAGACCCAGTACTTC,CASSPEQETQYF
few,12,NA,TRBJ2-7,TRBV13,TGTGCCAGCAGCTATACAGCTTACGAGCAGTACTTC,CASSYTAYEQYF
NA,13,NA,TRBJ2-2,TRBV20-1,TGCAGTGCTGGGAGGACGAACACCGGGGAGCTGTTTTTT,CSAGRTNTGELFF
few,16,TRBD2,TRBJ2-1,TRBV20-1,TGCAGTGCTAGAGACTTGGAGCGGGAGGGCCTCCATGAGCAGTTCTTC,CSARDLEREGLHEQFF
few,17,TRBD2,TRBJ2-1,TRBV5-1,TGCGCCAGCAGCTTGGGGGTCAGGACTAGCGGATCCAATGAGCAGTTCTTC,CASSLGVRTSGSNEQFF
many,14,NA,TRBJ1-6,TRBV12-3/TRBV12-4,TGTGCCAGCAGTTTGGCGGGGAGGAATTCACCCCTCCACTTT,CASSLAGRNSPLHF
many,16,TRBD1,TRBJ2-5,TRBV24-1,TGTGCCACCAGTGCCACGCCGGGACAGAAACAAGAGACCCAGTACTTC,CATSATPGQKQETQYF
many,16,TRBD1,TRBJ2-5,TRBV9,TGTGCCAGCAGCGTAGGGACAGGGACAGGGGGAGAGACCCAGTACTTC,CASSVGTGTGGETQYF
few,17,NA,TRBJ2-3,TRBV7-3,TGTGCCAGCAGCTTAACTCCCCCACGGCGAGGCACAGATACGCAGTATTTT,CASSLTPPRRGTDTQYF